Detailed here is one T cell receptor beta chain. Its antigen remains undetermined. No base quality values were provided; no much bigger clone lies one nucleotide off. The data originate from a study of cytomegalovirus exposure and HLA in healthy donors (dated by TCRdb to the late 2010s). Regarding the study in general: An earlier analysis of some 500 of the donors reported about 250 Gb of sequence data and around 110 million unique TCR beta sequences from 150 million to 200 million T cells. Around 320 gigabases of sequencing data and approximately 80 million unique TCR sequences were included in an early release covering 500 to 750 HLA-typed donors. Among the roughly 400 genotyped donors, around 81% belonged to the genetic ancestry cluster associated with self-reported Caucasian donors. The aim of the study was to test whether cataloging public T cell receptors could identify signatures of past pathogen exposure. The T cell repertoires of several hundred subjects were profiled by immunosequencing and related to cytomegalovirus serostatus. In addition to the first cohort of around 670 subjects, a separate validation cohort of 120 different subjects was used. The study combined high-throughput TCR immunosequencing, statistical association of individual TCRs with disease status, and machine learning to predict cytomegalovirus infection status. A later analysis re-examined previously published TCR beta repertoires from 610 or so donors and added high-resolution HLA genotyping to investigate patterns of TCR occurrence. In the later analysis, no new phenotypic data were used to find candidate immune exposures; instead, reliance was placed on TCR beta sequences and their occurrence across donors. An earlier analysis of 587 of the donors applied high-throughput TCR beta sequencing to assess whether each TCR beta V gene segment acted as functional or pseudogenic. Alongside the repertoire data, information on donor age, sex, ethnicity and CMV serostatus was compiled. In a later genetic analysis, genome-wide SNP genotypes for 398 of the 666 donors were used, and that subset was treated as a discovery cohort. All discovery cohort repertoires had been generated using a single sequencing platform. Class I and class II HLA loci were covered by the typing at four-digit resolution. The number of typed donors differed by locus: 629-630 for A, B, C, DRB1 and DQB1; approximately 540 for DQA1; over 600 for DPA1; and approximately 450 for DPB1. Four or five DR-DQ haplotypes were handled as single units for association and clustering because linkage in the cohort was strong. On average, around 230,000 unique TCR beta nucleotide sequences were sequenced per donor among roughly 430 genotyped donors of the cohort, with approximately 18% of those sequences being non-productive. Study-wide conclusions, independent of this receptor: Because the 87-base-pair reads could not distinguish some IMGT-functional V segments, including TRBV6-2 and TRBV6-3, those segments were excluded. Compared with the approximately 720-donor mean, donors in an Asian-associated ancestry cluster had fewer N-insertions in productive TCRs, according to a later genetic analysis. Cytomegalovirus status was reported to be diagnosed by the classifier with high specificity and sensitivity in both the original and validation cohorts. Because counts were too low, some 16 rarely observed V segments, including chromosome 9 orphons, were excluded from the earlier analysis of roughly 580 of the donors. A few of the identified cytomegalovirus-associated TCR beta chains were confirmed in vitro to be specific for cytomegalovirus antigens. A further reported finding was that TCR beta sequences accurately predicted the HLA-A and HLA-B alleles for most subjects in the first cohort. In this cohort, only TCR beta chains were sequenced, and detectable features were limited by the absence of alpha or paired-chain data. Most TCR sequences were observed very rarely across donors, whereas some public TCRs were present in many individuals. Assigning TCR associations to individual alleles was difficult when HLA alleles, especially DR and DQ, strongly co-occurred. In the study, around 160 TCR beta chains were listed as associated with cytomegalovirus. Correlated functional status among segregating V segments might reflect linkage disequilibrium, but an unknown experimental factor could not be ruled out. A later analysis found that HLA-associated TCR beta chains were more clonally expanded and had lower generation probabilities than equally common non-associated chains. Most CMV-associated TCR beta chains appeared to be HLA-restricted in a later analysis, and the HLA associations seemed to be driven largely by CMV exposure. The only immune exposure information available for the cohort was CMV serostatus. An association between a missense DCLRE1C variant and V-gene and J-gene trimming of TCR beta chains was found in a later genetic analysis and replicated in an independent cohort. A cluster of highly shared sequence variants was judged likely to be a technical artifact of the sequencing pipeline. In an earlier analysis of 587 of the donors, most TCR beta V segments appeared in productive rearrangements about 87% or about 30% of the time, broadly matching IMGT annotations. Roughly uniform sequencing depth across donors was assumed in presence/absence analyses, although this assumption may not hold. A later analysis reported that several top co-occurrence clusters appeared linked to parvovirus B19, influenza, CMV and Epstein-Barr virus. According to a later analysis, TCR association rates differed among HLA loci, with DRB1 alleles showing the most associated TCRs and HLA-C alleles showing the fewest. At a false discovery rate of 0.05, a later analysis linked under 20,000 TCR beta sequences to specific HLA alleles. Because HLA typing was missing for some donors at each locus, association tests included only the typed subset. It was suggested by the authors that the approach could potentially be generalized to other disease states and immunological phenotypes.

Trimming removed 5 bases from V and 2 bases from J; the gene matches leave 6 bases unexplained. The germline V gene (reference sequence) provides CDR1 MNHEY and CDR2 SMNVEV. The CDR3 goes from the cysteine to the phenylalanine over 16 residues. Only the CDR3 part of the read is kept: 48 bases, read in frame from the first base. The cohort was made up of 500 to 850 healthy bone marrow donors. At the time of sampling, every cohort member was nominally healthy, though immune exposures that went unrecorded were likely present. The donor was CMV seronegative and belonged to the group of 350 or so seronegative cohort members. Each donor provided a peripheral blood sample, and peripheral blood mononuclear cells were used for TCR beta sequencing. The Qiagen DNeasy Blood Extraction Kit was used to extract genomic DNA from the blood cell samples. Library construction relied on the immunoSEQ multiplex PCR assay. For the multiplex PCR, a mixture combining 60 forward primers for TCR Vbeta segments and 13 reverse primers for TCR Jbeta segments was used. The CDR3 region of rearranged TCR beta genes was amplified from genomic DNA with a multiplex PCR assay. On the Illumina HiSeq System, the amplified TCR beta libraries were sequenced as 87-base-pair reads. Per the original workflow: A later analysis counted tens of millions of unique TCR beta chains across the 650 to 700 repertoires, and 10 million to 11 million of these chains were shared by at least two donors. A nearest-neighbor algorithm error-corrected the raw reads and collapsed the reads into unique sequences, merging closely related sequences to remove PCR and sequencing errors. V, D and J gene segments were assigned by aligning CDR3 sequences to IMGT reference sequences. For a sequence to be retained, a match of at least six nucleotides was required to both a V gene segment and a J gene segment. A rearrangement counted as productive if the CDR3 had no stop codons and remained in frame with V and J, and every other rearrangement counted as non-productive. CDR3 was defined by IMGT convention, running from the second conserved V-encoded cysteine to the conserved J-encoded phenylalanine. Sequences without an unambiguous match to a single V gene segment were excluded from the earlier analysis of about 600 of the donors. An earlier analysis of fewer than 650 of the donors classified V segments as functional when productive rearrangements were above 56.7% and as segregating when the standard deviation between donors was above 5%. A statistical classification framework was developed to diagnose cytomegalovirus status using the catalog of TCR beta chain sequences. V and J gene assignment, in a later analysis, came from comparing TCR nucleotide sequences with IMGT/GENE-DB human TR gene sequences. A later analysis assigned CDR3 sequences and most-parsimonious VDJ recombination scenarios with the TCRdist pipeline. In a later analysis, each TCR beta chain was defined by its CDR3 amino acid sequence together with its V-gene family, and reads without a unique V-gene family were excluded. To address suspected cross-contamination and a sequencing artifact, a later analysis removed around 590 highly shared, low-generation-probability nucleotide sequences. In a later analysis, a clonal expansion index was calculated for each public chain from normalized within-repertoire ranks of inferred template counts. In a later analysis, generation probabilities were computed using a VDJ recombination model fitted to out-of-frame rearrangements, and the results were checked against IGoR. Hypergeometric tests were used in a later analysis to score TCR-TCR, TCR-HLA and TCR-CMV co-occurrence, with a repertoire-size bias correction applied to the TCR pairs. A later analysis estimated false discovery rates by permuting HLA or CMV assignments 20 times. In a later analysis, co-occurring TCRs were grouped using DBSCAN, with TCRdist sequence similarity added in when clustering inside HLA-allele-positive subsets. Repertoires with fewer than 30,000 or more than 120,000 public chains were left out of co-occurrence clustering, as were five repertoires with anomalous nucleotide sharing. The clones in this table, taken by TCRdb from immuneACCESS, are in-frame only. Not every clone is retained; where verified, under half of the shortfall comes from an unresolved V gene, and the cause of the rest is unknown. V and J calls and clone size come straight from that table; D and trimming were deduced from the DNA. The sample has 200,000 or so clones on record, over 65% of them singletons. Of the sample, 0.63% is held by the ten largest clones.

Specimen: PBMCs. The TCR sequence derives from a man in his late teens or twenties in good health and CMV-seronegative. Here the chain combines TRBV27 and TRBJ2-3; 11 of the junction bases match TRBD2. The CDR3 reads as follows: CASSPVAGGYTDTQYF. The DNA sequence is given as TGTGCCAGCAGTCCCGTAGCGGGAGGGTACACAGATACGCAGTATTTT.